This TCR beta chain was found in a study of T cell responses to AZD1222 COVID-19 vaccine. Study-level information: Pooled samples include second doses given at about 4 or 12 weeks. Study-wide points: Increased Spike-specific TCR breadth and depth were observed after two AZD1222 doses. There were mostly white British donors and more females than males, and clonal diversity was possibly underestimated. Spike-wide coverage was observed for vaccine-associated CD4 TCRs, with dominant responses at 160-218 and 743-854.

This CDR3 is built from 15 residues. Germline CDR1 and CDR2: SNHLY and FYNNEI. Trimming took 2 bases from V and 2 from J; bases not matched to a gene: 3. Regarding this clone: Its antigen is unknown.

TCRdb's copy holds only in-frame clones and misses some; the assay was immunoSEQ multiplex PCR. Of over 40,000 clones detected, 75% to 85% appear once; the ten largest clones hold more than 45%. The origin of this receptor is an adult in good health. The source was peripheral blood, collected on day 0 of AZD1222 vaccination. This chain joins TRBV2 and TRBJ1-2, with 9 bases lining up with TRBD1. The CDR3 DNA is TGTGCCAGCAGTGAATTAGGGACAGGGAACTATGGCTACACCTTC. It encodes CASSELGTGNYGYTF.